The rows below give T cell receptor beta chains drawn from one sample of a study of PD-1 blockade in mismatch repair-deficient tumors. The method was immunoSEQ multiplex PCR; TCRdb's version includes in-frame clones alone and lacks a portion of them. The sample records 30,000 to 35,000 clones, approximately 84% being singletons. The source material was PBMCs, sampled 6 to 7 weeks after starting pembrolizumab. Receptors were obtained from an adult with mismatch repair-deficient cancer. CDR3s include the opening cysteine and the closing phenylalanine or tryptophan. Each record gives: J gene, clone size, D gene, V gene, CDR3 DNA, CDR3 protein. D genes are given only for firm matches. Part of the rows lack a size; the others show once, few, many or a class for expanded clones.

>TRBJ2-3|.|TRBD1|TRBV5-4
TGTGCCAGCAGCTTGCGTGGACAGGGTGCAGATACGCAGTATTTT
CASSLRGQGADTQYF
>TRBJ2-5|few|TRBD1|TRBV9
TGTGCCAGCAGTCGGAGACAGGGGAAGGAGACCCAGTACTTC
CASSRRQGKETQYF
>TRBJ1-3|.|.|TRBV6-5
TGTGCCAGCAGTTACTCGGGCAGGTCTGGAAACACCATATATTTT
CASSYSGRSGNTIYF
>TRBJ2-2|.|TRBD2|TRBV7-7
TGTGCCAGCAAAAAAGGCCAGCGGGAGAACACCGGGGAGCTGTTTTTT
CASKKGQRENTGELFF
>TRBJ2-1|.|.|TRBV28
TGTGCCAGCAGAACACGACAGGTAAGCTCCTACAATGAGCAGTTCTTC
CASRTRQVSSYNEQFF
>TRBJ2-5|.|TRBD1|TRBV6-6
TGTGCCAGCAATTATGGGGGGACAGGGAAAGAGACCCAGTACTTC
CASNYGGTGKETQYF
>TRBJ2-7|.|.|TRBV19
TGTGCCAGTAGTGCAGGACTGGCCTACGAGCAGTACTTC
CASSAGLAYEQYF
>TRBJ2-7|.|.|TRBV28
TGTGCCAGCAGTTTGACGGCGCAGGGCCTCTCCTACGAGCAGTACTTC
CASSLTAQGLSYEQYF
>TRBJ2-5|once|.|TRBV18
TGTGCCAGCTCACCATCCCTCCAAGAGACCCAGTACTTC
CASSPSLQETQYF
>TRBJ2-7|.|.|TRBV27
TGTGCCAGAAGTTTAACAGGGAGAGGCGAGCAGTACTTC
CARSLTGRGEQYF
>TRBJ1-6|.|.|TRBV28
TGTGCCGTCCTAGGGGGGGCGTATTCACCCCTCCACTTT
CAVLGGAYSPLHF
>TRBJ2-5|.|TRBD2|TRBV5-1
TGCGCCAGCAGCTTTTTAGCGGGAGGCTCCCAAGAGACCCAGTACTTC
CASSFLAGGSQETQYF
>TRBJ1-1|.|TRBD1|TRBV10-2
TGCGCCAGCAGTGGGACAGGGGGCGAAGGCACTGAAGCTTTCTTT
CASSGTGGEGTEAFF
>TRBJ2-1|.|TRBD2|TRBV7-3
TGTGCCAGCAGCTCTCTAGCGGGTATTTCGAATGAGCAGTTCTTC
CASSSLAGISNEQFF
>TRBJ1-2|.|TRBD1|TRBV18
TGTGCCAGCTCACCTTACGGGACAGATAACTATGGCTACACCTTC
CASSPYGTDNYGYTF
>TRBJ2-1|few|TRBD2|TRBV27
TGTGCCAGCAGCCAAGGGGCTAGCGGGAGGAATGAGCAGTTCTTC
CASSQGASGRNEQFF
>TRBJ1-3|once|.|TRBV28
TGTGCCAGCAGTTTCCCCCACTCTGGAAACACCATATATTTT
CASSFPHSGNTIYF
>TRBJ1-6|.|.|TRBV7-9
TGTGCCAGCAGGGGGTCTGCGGGGTTGAATTCACCCCTCCACTTT
CASRGSAGLNSPLHF
>TRBJ2-5|.|.|TRBV5-1
TGCGCCAGCAGCGGGGGCCCCCAAGAGACCCAGTACTTC
CASSGGPQETQYF
>TRBJ1-4|.|.|TRBV7-9
TGTGCCAGCAGCTTTGAGAACGAAAAACTGTTTTTT
CASSFENEKLFF
>TRBJ1-6|.|.|TRBV13
TGTGCCAGCAGGTCGGGGAGCTCCTATAATTCACCCCTCCACTTT
CASRSGSSYNSPLHF
>TRBJ1-4|.|.|TRBV25-1
TGTGCCAGCAGTGACCCACATTATCTCTCTAATGAAAAACTGTTTTTT
CASSDPHYLSNEKLFF
>TRBJ1-4|.|.|TRBV7-6
TGTGCCAGCAGCGGGGGGGTGGTTGAAAAACTGTTTTTT
CASSGGVVEKLFF
>TRBJ2-6|.|.|TRBV18
TGTGCCAGCTCACCCCAGACATCGTCCTCTGGGGCCAACGTCCTGACTTTC
CASSPQTSSSGANVLTF
>TRBJ2-1|once|TRBD1|TRBV19
TGTGCCAGTAGTACTCGGGACAGGGGTTGGTACAATGAGCAGTTCTTC
CASSTRDRGWYNEQFF
>TRBJ2-2|.|.|TRBV19
TGTGCCAGTCTCCCCGTGGGAGTTAGGCCCGGGGAGCTGTTTTTT
CASLPVGVRPGELFF
>TRBJ1-1|.|.|TRBV18
TGTGCCAGCTCACCAAGACAGTCAAACACTGAAGCTTTCTTT
CASSPRQSNTEAFF
>TRBJ2-2|.|.|TRBV6-6
TGTGCCAGCAGTGACAGTCACCGGGACACCGGGGAGCTGTTTTTT
CASSDSHRDTGELFF